The rows below give T cell receptor beta chains drawn from one sample of a study of CD8 T cell repertoires and HIV-1 epitope variants. No antigen has been identified for these receptors. The assay was immunoSEQ multiplex PCR, and TCRdb's table has in-frame clones only and misses some. The table has several thousand clones, roughly 70% seen once; the top ten hold around 42%. Material for sequencing was cultured CD8+ T cells derived from PBMCs. The receptors shown here come from a male donor with HIV. CDR3s include the opening cysteine and the closing phenylalanine or tryptophan. A D gene is named only where the DNA matches it firmly. Expanded clones are given a class, and other clones once, few, many or no size at all.

clone size	CDR3 length	D gene	V gene	J gene	CDR3 DNA	CDR3 protein
NA	16	NA	TRBV29-1	TRBJ2-7	TGCAGCGTTCGCGATCTGCAACCCGGGACCCGCTACGAGCAGTACTTC	CSVRDLQPGTRYEQYF
NA	12	NA	TRBV28	TRBJ2-3	TGTGCCAGCAGTTTACACACAGATACGCAGTATTTT	CASSLHTDTQYF
few	16	TRBD1	TRBV11-3	TRBJ2-1	TGTGCCAGCAGCTTCCAGGGAGGACAGGGAGTCAATGAGCAGTTCTTC	CASSFQGGQGVNEQFF
NA	15	NA	TRBV7-9	TRBJ2-3	TGTGCCAGCAGCTTATATTTGAATGGGGCAGATACGCAGTATTTT	CASSLYLNGADTQYF
NA	17	NA	TRBV28	TRBJ2-7	TGTGCCAGCAGTTTCGGTACCGAAGGGGTCGACTCCTACGAGCAGTACTTC	CASSFGTEGVDSYEQYF
NA	15	TRBD2	TRBV27	TRBJ2-1	TGTGCCAGCAGTTACCGGGGACTAGCGGGGGATGAGCAGTTCTTC	CASSYRGLAGDEQFF
once	13	NA	TRBV9	TRBJ2-5	TGTGCCAGCAGCGTAGGATTCGCCGAGACCCAGTACTTC	CASSVGFAETQYF
NA	14	NA	TRBV7-9	TRBJ1-1	TGTGCCAGCAGCCCGGGACGGGCGAACACTGAAGCTTTCTTT	CASSPGRANTEAFF
NA	12	NA	TRBV4-3	TRBJ2-1	TGCGCCAGCAGCCAAAAAGTCAACGAGCAGTTCTTC	CASSQKVNEQFF
NA	13	NA	TRBV10-3	TRBJ1-2	TGTGCCATCATCATTCCACAGGGTAACGGCTACACCTTC	CAIIIPQGNGYTF
NA	15	NA	TRBV25-1	TRBJ2-2	TGTGCCAGCAGTGAATACGGGGACCTCACCGGGGAGCTGTTTTTT	CASSEYGDLTGELFF
NA	14	NA	TRBV27	TRBJ1-2	TGTGCCAGCAGTTTACTTGGGGGGTACTATGGCTACACCTTC	CASSLLGGYYGYTF